These 8 T cell receptor beta chains came from one sample sequenced in a study of a mutant IDH1 vaccine in newly diagnosed glioma. Their specific antigens are unknown. Here immunoSEQ multiplex PCR was the method, and the copy in TCRdb shows in-frame clones only, minus some. The table records about 46,000 clones, about four fifths of them present only once. Time point meaning: week 47, end of study. Vaccination used 300 ug of mutant IDH1 20-mer peptide per dose, with topical imiquimod. This specimen was PBMCs, taken from a glioma patient whose treatment included an IDH1 peptide vaccine. The receptors shown here come from a woman aged 25 to 39 with glioma. Some clones in this sample may be carry-over from other donors' samples.

The chain uses TRBV5-1 and TRBJ2-7, with a possible D match to TRBD2 (6 bases). The CDR3 extends over 15 amino acids. Germline V gene lookup returns CDR1 SGHRS and CDR2 YFSETQ. Between the trimmed V and J ends, which lost 6 bases and 1 base, there was a span of 17 bases. CDR3 amino acids: CASTWSGDRSYEQYF. The CDR3 nucleotides are TGCGCCAGCACCTGGTCGGGAGATCGGTCCTACGAGCAGTACTTC.

The genes are TRBV7-9 and TRBJ2-3; unclear D gene. CDR3 length: 12 residues. Trimming removed 8 bases at V and 6 bases at J, with 12 bases between. Germline V gene lookup returns CDR1 SEHNR and CDR2 FQNEAQ (reference sequence). The CDR3 reads CASGPSEDTQYF. The DNA of the CDR3 is TGTGCCAGCGGCCCTTCGGAGGATACGCAGTATTTT.

As DNA, the CDR3 is TGTGCCAGCAGCTTAGGGTTCCGGTCTAGCGGGATGCCGGGCACCGGGGAGCTGTTTTTT. Its protein is CASSLGFRSSGMPGTGELFF. The J gene is TRBJ2-2, the V gene TRBV7-6; 9 nucleotides agree with TRBD2. The germline V gene has CDR1 SGHVS and CDR2 FNYEAQ. The CDR3 runs 20 residues. After removal of 1 base from V and 4 bases from J, the junction contained 16 bases not matched to a gene.

In its sample, this clone was seen a few times. The chain recombines TRBV6-6 with TRBJ1-5; TRBD1 might be the D (6 bases). CDR3 length: 15 amino acids. V shed 8 bases and J shed 6 bases, with 20 bases lying between them. Germline loops: CDR1 MNHNY, CDR2 SVGAGI (reference sequence). The CDR3 region is CASEKGGVSLQPQHF. As DNA, the CDR3 is TGTGCCAGCGAGAAGGGGGGGGTAAGTCTTCAGCCCCAGCATTTT.

V and J are TRBV12-5 and TRBJ2-1; TRBD2 aligns across 8 bases. Trimming cost V 5 bases and J 0 bases; bases outside gene matches: 6. The CDR3 has 16 amino acids. Germline CDR1 is LGHNT and CDR2 is FRNRAP. This chain's CDR3 is CASGHTSGCSYNEQFF. The DNA for the CDR3 is TGTGCTAGTGGTCACACTAGCGGATGCTCCTACAATGAGCAGTTCTTC.

The rearrangement joins TRBV10-1 to TRBJ1-1, with D perhaps matching TRBD1 (5 bases). The CDR3 contains 14 residues. V lost 0 bases to trimming and J lost 11 bases, with 16 bases between them. Germline CDR1 WNHNN, CDR2 SYGVQD (reference sequence). The CDR3 DNA reads TGCGCCAGCAGTGAGTCTCAGGGCGGGAGAACGGCTTTCTTT. Residues: CASSESQGGRTAFF.

This chain links TRBV28 with TRBJ1-1; 7 bases are a match to TRBD1. Germline V lookup: CDR1 MDHEN, CDR2 SYDVKM. The CDR3 is 15 amino acids. Losses at the gene ends were 5 bases for V and 5 bases for J; bases not matched to a gene: 11. The CDR3 DNA sequence: TGTGCCAGCAGTCCATACAGGGGCGGGAAAACTGAAGCTTTCTTT. This gives the protein CASSPYRGGKTEAFF.

V usage is TRBV14 and J usage is TRBJ1-2, with D tentatively TRBD1 (5 bases). The CDR3 has 13 amino acids. V lost 4 bases to trimming and J lost 4 bases, with 10 bases between them. Per the germline V gene, CDR1 is SGHDN and CDR2 is FVKESK. The CDR3 region is CASSPLGGYGYTF. The CDR3, as DNA: TGTGCCAGCAGCCCACTTGGGGGCTATGGCTACACCTTC.